The clone carrying this T cell receptor (beta chain) was recorded at least ten times. The antigen is unknown. The germline CDR1 and CDR2 sequences are SEHNR and FQNEAQ (reference sequence). The CDR3 loop spans 16 amino acids. J lost 8 bases, V lost 3 bases, and 11 bases had no gene match. One entry per CDR3 protein, called by TCRdb with MiXCR from the RT-PCR reads. The sample consists of approximately 530,000 distinct CDR3 sequences, approximately 7.3% of them appearing once. The sample belongs to a study of response to subunit inactivated influenza vaccine. General study points: The authors offered the suggestion that each seasonal influenza vaccination recruits few new T cells.

The source is a man aged 50-75 years who received an inactivated influenza vaccine. The material was PBMCs from blood, obtained less than 30 months after vaccination. The genes are TRBV7-9 and TRBJ2-1; 9 bases fit TRBD2. CDR3 amino acids: CASSFLGLAGVDEQFF. The DNA for the CDR3 is TGTGCCAGCAGCTTCTTAGGGTTAGCGGGAGTGGATGAGCAGTTCTTC.